This entry describes one TCR beta chain. Its antigen is as yet unknown. Sequencing used immunoSEQ multiplex PCR; TCRdb keeps in-frame clones, though not all of them. Found here are some 68,000 clones, around nine tenths of them singletons; the top ten hold 2% to 2.5%. J gave up 4 bases and V 3 bases, and 2 bases lay outside the gene matches. This CDR3 spans 13 amino acids. The germline gives CDR1 KGHSH, CDR2 LQKENI. The data stem from a study of OX40 agonist ivuxolimab in advanced cancers. Study overall: Dosing consisted of intravenous ivuxolimab at 0.01 to 10 mg/kg every 2 weeks. Findings and limits, study-wide: Average numbers of expanded clones were greater in CD8+ T cells than in CD4+.

The J gene is TRBJ1-2, the V gene TRBV18, with 7 bases matching TRBD1. The sample was CD4+ or CD8+ T cells sorted from blood, taken in a trial of the OX40 agonist ivuxolimab. The TCR comes from an adult with an advanced solid tumor such as melanoma, head and neck, liver or kidney cancer. This CDR3 is CASSPGQAYGYTF. CDR3 nucleotides: TGTGCCAGCTCACCCGGACAGGCCTATGGCTACACCTTC.